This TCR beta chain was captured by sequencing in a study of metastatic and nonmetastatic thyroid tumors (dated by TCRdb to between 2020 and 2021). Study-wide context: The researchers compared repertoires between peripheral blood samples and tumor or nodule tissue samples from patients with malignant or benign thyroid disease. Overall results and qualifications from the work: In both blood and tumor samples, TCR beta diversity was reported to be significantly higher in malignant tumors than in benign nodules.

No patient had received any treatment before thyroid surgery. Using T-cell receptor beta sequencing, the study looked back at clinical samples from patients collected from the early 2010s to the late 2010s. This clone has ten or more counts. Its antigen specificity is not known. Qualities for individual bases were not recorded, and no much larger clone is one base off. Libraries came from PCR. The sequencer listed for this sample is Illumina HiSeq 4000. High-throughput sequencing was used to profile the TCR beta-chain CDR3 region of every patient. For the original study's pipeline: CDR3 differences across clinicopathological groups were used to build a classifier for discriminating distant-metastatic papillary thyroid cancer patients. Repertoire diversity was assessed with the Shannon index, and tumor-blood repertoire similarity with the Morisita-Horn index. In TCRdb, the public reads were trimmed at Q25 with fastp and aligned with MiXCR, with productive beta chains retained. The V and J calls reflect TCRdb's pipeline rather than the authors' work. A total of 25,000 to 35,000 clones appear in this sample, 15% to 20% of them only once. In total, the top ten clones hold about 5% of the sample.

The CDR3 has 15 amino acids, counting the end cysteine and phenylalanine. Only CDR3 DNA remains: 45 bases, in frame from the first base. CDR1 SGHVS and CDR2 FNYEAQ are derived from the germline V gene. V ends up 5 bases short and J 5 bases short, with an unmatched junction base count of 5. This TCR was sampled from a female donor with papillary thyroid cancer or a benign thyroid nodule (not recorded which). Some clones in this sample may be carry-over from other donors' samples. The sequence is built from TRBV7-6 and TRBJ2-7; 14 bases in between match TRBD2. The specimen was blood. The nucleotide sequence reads TGTGCCAGCAGCACGGGACTAGCGGGAGTACACGAGCAGTACTTC. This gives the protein CASSTGLAGVHEQYF.